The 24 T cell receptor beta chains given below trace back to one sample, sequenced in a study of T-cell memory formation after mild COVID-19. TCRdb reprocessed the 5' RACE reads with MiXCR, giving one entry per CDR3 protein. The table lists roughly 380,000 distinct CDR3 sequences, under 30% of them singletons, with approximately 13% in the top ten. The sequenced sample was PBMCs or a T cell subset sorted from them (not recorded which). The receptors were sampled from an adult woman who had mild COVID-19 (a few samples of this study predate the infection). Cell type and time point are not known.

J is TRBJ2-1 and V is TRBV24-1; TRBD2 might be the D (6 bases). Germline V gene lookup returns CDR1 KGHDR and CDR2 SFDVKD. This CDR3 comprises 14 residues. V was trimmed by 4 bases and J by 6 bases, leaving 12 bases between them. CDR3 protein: CATSDREVGNEQFF. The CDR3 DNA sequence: TGTGCCACCAGTGACAGGGAGGTTGGCAATGAGCAGTTCTTC.

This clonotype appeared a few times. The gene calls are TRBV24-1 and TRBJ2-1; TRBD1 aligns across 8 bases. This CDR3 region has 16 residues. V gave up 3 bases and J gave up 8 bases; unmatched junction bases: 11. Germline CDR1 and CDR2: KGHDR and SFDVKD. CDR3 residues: CATSDPRDRYKHEQFF. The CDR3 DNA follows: TGTGCCACCAGTGATCCTCGGGACAGGTACAAGCATGAGCAGTTCTTC.

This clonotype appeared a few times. CDR3 sequence: CAWRRDRYEQYF. CDR3 in DNA: TGTGCCTGGCGCCGGGACCGCTACGAGCAGTACTTC. The V gene is TRBV30, the J gene TRBJ2-7, with D possibly called TRBD1 or TRBD2 (5 bases each). The CDR3 runs 12 residues. V dropped 5 bases and J dropped 3 bases, with 11 bases sitting between them. Germline loops: CDR1 GTSNPN, CDR2 SVGIG (reference sequence).

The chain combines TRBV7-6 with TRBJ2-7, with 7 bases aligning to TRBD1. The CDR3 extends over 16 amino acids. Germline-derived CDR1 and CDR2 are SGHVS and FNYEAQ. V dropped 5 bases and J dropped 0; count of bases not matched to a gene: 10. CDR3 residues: CASSTIGQVSSYEQYF. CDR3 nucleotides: TGTGCCAGCAGCACAATCGGACAGGTGAGCTCCTACGAGCAGTACTTC.

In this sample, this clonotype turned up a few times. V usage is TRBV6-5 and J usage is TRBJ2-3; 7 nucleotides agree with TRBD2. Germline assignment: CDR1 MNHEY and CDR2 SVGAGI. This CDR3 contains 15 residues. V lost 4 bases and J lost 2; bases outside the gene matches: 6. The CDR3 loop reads CASSSSGPSTDTQYF. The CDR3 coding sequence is TGTGCCAGCAGTTCTAGCGGACCCTCCACAGATACGCAGTATTTT.

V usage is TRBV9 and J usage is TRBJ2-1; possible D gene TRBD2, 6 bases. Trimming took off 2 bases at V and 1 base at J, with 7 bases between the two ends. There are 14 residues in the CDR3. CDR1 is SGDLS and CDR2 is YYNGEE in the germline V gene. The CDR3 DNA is TGTGCCAGCAGCGTGGCGGGGTCCTACAATGAGCAGTTCTTC. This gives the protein CASSVAGSYNEQFF.

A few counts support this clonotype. The CDR3 region is CASSARLTTNEKLFF. CDR3 sequence (DNA): TGTGCCAGCAGCGCGCGACTCACAACTAATGAAAAACTGTTTTTT. This chain uses TRBV7-9 with TRBJ1-4; no firm D call. V dropped 5 bases and J dropped 0 bases, with 10 bases sitting between them. This CDR3 comprises 15 residues. Germline CDR1 SEHNR, CDR2 FQNEAQ (reference sequence).

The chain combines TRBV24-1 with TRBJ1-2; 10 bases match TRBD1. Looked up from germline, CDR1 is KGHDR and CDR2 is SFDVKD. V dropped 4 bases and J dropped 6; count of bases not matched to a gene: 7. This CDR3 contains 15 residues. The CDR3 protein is CATSEPGTGDDGYTF. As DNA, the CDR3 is TGTGCCACCAGTGAACCCGGGACAGGGGACGATGGCTACACCTTC.

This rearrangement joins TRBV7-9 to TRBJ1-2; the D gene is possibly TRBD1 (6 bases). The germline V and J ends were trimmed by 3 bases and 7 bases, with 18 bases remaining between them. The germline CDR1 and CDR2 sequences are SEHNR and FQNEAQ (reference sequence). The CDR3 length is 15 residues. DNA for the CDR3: TGTGCCAGCAGCTTTACAGGGTTGAAGAATAGTGGCTACACCTTC. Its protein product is CASSFTGLKNSGYTF.

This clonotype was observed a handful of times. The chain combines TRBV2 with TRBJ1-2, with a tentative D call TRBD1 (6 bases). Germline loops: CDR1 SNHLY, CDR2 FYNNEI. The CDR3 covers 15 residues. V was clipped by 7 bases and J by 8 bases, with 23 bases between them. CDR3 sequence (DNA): TGTGCCAGCACTCAGGGGCAGGTACTCCTCCAGGGCTACACCTTC. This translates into CASTQGQVLLQGYTF.

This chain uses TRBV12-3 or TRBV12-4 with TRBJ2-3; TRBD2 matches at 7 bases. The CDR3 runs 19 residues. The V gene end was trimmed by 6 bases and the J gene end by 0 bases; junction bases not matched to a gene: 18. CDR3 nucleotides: TGTGCCAGCAGGCCGATGGCCTTTTTTTCGCGGGGGAGCACAGATACGCAGTATTTT. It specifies CASRPMAFFSRGSTDTQYF.

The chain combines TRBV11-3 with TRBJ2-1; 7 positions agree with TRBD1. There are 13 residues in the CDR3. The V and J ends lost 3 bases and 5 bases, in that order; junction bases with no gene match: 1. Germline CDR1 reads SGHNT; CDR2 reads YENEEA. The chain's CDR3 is CASSFTGDNEQFF. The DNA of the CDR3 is TGTGCCAGCAGCTTCACAGGGGACAATGAGCAGTTCTTC.

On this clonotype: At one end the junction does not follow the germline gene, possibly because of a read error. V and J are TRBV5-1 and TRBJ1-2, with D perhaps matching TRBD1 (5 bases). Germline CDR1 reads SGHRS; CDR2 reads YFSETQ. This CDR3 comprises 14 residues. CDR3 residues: CARSSDGHYIDYTF. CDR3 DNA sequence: TGCGCCAGAAGCTCCGATGGACACTACATCGACTACACCTTC.

CDR3 in DNA: TGTGCCAGCATGGTTAGCTCCTATAATTCACCCCTCCACTTT. This gives the protein CASMVSSYNSPLHF. The chain combines TRBV2 with TRBJ1-6, with D unclear. With 7 bases removed from V and 0 bases from J, the gap between germline ends came to 7 bases. The germline gives CDR1 SNHLY, CDR2 FYNNEI. The CDR3 contains 14 residues.

The CDR3 reads CASSLWGRGDTQYF. CDR3 DNA sequence: TGTGCCAGCAGTTTATGGGGAAGAGGGGATACGCAGTATTTT. The chain uses TRBV27 and TRBJ2-3; the D gene is possibly TRBD2 (5 bases). V was trimmed by 1 base and J by 6 bases, leaving 11 bases between them. Germline V gene lookup returns CDR1 MNHEY and CDR2 SMNVEV (reference sequence). This CDR3 comprises 14 residues.

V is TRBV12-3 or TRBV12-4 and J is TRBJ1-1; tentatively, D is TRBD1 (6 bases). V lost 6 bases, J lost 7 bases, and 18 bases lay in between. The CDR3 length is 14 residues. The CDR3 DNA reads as TGTGCCAGCAGACTTACGTCAGGGGTGAGTGAAGCTTTCTTT. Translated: CASRLTSGVSEAFF.

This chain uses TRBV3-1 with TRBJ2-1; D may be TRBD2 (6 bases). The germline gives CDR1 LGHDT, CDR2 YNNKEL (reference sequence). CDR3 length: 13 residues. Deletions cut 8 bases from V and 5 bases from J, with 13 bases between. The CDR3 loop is CASRRRGDNEQFF. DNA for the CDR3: TGTGCCAGCCGACGGAGGGGTGACAATGAGCAGTTCTTC.

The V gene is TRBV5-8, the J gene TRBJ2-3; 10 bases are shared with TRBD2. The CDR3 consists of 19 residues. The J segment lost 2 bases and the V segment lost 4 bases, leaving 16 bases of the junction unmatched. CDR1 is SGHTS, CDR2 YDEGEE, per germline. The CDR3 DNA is TGTGCCAGCAGCACCTCCCGGGGAGCTAGCGGGGGAACCACAGATACGCAGTATTTT. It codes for CASSTSRGASGGTTDTQYF.

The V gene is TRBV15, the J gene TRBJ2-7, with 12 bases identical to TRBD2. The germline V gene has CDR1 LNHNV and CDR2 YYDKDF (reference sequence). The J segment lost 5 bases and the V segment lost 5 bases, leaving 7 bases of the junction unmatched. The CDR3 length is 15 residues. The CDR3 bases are TGTGCCACCAGCCCGACTAGCGGGAGTCTCAACGAGCAGTACTTC. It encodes CATSPTSGSLNEQYF.

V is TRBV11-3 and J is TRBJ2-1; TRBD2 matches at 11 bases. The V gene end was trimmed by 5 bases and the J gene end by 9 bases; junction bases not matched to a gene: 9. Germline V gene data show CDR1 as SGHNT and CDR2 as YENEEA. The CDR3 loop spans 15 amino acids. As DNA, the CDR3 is TGTGCCAGCAGCCTGTATAGCGGGAGGGCGGTTGAGCAGTTCTTC. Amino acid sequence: CASSLYSGRAVEQFF.

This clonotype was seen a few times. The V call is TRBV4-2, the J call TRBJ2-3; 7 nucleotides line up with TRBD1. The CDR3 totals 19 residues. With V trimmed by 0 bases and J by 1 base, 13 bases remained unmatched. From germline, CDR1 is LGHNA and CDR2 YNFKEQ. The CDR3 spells CASSQDLPPWQGGTDTQYF. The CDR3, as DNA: TGTGCCAGCAGCCAAGACCTGCCCCCATGGCAGGGGGGCACAGATACGCAGTATTTT.

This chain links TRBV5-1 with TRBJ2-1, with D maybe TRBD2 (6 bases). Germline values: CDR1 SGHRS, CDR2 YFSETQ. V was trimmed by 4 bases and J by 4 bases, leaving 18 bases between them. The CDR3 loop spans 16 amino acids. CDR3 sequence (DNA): TGCGCCAGCAGCCGGAGCCCTACGGGGGATTACAATGAGCAGTTCTTC. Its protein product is CASSRSPTGDYNEQFF.

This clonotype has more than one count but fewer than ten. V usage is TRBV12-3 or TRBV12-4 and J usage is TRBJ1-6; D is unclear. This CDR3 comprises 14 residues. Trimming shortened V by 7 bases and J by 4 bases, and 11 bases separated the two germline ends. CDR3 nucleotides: TGTGCCAGCACCTTGGGAGGGTATAATTCACCCCTCCACTTT. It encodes CASTLGGYNSPLHF.

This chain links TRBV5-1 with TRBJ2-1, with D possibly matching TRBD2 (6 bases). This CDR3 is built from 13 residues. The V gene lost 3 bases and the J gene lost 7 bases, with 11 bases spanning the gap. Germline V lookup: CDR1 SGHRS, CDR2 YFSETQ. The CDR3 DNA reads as TGCGCCAGCAGCTACGGGGGATCGAATGAGCAGTTCTTC. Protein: CASSYGGSNEQFF.